This passage covers 16 T cell receptor beta chains from one sample sequenced in a study of blood T cells in healthy people across ages. A sample-barcoded 5' primer and a J-beta primer mix were used in a second PCR of about 7 to 12 cycles. MiXCR was run by TCRdb on the 5' RACE reads, yielding one entry per CDR3 protein. The sample holds 870,000 or so distinct CDR3 sequences, 25% to 30% seen once. The sample was blood. Receptors were obtained from a woman of 80 years or more in good health.

The chain uses TRBV28 and TRBJ1-6, with 7 bases fitting TRBD1. The junction had 10 bases not matched to a gene; V was cut back by 6 bases and J by 2 bases. The CDR3 loop spans 17 amino acids. CDR1 and CDR2 from the germline V gene are MDHEN and SYDVKM. The CDR3 DNA reads as TGTGCCAGCAGCACAACAGGGGCCTTCGCCTATAATTCACCCCTCCACTTT. This gives the protein CASSTTGAFAYNSPLHF. Variable domain in full (rest from reference TRBV28 and TRBJ1-6): DVKVTQSSRYLVKRTGEKVFLECVQDMDHENMFWYRQDPGLGLRLIYFSYDVKMKEKGDIPEGYSVSREKKERFSLILESASTNQTSMYLCASSTTGAFAYNSPLHFGNGTRLTVT.

The rearrangement links TRBV4-1 to TRBJ1-2, with 10 bases matching TRBD1. This CDR3 comprises 15 residues. V dropped 5 bases and J dropped 4; count of bases not matched to a gene: 7. Germline V gene lookup returns CDR1 MGHRA and CDR2 YSYEKL. The CDR3 DNA reads as TGCGCCAGCAGCACCGGACAGGGGGGGATCTATGGCTACACCTTC. Amino acid sequence: CASSTGQGGIYGYTF.

The chain is built from TRBV10-1 and TRBJ1-5; a weak D match, TRBD1 (5 bases). From germline, CDR1 is WNHNN and CDR2 SYGVQD (reference sequence). There are 16 residues in the CDR3. V lost 8 bases and J lost 1, with 18 bases in between. The CDR3 loop reads CASRCQGRRSNQPQHF. CDR3 sequence (DNA): TGCGCCAGCCGATGCCAGGGAAGGAGGAGCAATCAGCCCCAGCATTTT.

The V and J genes are TRBV24-1 and TRBJ1-2; the D gene is possibly TRBD1 (5 bases). Trimming stripped 0 bases from V and 9 bases from J, with 7 bases between. CDR3 length equals 12 residues. Germline lookup yields CDR1 KGHDR and CDR2 SFDVKD. The CDR3 sequence: CATSDLNRSYTF. The CDR3 DNA sequence: TGTGCCACCAGTGATTTGAACAGGAGCTACACCTTC.

The genes are TRBV6-2 or TRBV6-3 and TRBJ1-5; the D gene is possibly TRBD1 (6 bases). Germline V gene lookup returns CDR1 MNHEY and CDR2 SVGEGT. The CDR3 has 14 amino acids. Trimming took 6 bases from V and 6 from J, leaving 15 bases between them. The CDR3 sequence is CASSPHREGQPQHF. In nucleotides, the CDR3 is TGTGCCAGCAGCCCCCACAGGGAAGGTCAGCCCCAGCATTTT.

This clonotype was seen many times. The rearrangement links TRBV7-2 to TRBJ2-5; TRBD1 matches at 8 bases. The germline CDR1 and CDR2 sequences are SGHTA and FQGNSA. J was trimmed by 8 bases and V by 5 bases; bases with no gene match: 7. CDR3 length: 13 residues. The CDR3: CASSPPDRATQYF. In DNA form, the CDR3 reads TGTGCCAGCAGCCCCCCGGACAGGGCCACCCAGTACTTC.

This clonotype was found a few times. The chain recombines TRBV10-3 with TRBJ1-1, with D uncertain. Trimming removed 7 bases from V and 1 base from J, with 16 bases in between. Germline V CDR1 and CDR2: ENHRY, SYGVKD. The CDR3 spans 15 residues. As DNA, the CDR3 is TGTGCCATCATGGGCACCGAAAGGCCGAACACTGAAGCTTTCTTT. This gives the protein CAIMGTERPNTEAFF.

V usage is TRBV29-1 and J usage is TRBJ2-5; 8 bases agree with TRBD2. In germline, CDR1 is SQVTM, CDR2 ANQGSEA. The CDR3 runs 13 residues. J lost 1 base, V lost 8 bases, and 6 bases had no gene match. CDR3: CSPGGQGQETQYF. Here the CDR3 DNA reads TGCAGCCCGGGGGGGCAGGGCCAAGAGACCCAGTACTTC.

This clonotype showed up many times. The chain combines TRBV11-2 with TRBJ1-4, with D unresolved. Germline V gene data show CDR1 as SGHAT and CDR2 as FQNNGV. V lost 8 bases and J lost 3, with 10 bases in between. This CDR3 spans 13 amino acids. The CDR3 bases are TGTGCCAGCGCGGGTGGACCTAATGAAAAACTGTTTTTT. Amino acids: CASAGGPNEKLFF.

This clonotype was seen many times. V and J are TRBV12-3 or TRBV12-4 and TRBJ2-7, with no clear D. V gave up 3 bases and J gave up 2 bases, with 11 bases separating them. This CDR3 contains 14 residues. The CDR3 DNA follows: TGTGCCAGCAGTTTCTTGGCCAGCACCTACGAGCAGTACTTC. Translating it yields CASSFLASTYEQYF.

This clonotype was detected ten times or more. This sequence joins TRBV20-1 and TRBJ2-5, with TRBD1 as a possible D gene (7 bases). Germline CDR1 DFQATT, CDR2 SNEGSKA (reference sequence). The CDR3 has 15 amino acids. Trimming removed 5 bases at V and 1 base at J, with 17 bases between. The chain's CDR3 is CSAGPPRGAQETQYF. As DNA, the CDR3 is TGCAGTGCTGGCCCCCCCAGGGGGGCCCAAGAGACCCAGTACTTC.

The chain employs TRBV12-3 or TRBV12-4 and TRBJ1-2; D is unresolved. V was pared by 6 bases and J by 5 bases, with 16 bases between. The CDR3 loop spans 14 amino acids. This chain's CDR3 is CASSLQEDDYGYTF. DNA of the CDR3: TGTGCCAGCAGCCTTCAGGAGGACGATTATGGCTACACCTTC.

The chain carries TRBV5-6 and TRBJ1-2, with D unresolved. The CDR3 is 12 residues long. Trimming removed 0 bases at V and 8 bases at J, with 8 bases between. Looked up from germline, CDR1 is SGHDT and CDR2 is YYEEEE. The CDR3 DNA reads TGTGCCAGCAGCTTGGCCAAGACAGGCTACACCTTC. Protein product: CASSLAKTGYTF.

The chain employs TRBV20-1 and TRBJ1-1; 8 positions agree with TRBD1. After removal of 6 bases from V and 0 bases from J, the junction contained 9 bases not matched to a gene. Germline CDR1 DFQATT, CDR2 SNEGSKA (reference sequence). The CDR3 is 15 residues long. The CDR3 here is CSASGQARMNTEAFF. The CDR3 DNA follows: TGCAGTGCGTCGGGACAGGCCCGAATGAACACTGAAGCTTTCTTT.

This clonotype was detected only once. A much larger clonotype is one base distant, so this may be a read error. The rearrangement links TRBV6-2 or TRBV6-3 to TRBJ1-1; possible D gene TRBD1, 6 bases. The CDR3 extends over 16 amino acids. Germline V gene sequence: CDR1 MNHEY, CDR2 SVGEGT. The germline V and J ends were trimmed by 7 bases and 3 bases, with 21 bases remaining between them. The CDR3 here is CASKFNGDTGDTEAFF. CDR3 bases: TGTGCCAGCAAGTTCAATGGGGACACGGGGGACACTGAAGCTTTCTTT.

This clonotype was detected ten times or more. The chain carries TRBV4-1 and TRBJ2-6, with unresolved D. There are 17 residues in the CDR3. Trimming stripped 1 base from V and 2 bases from J, with 12 bases between. Looked up from germline, CDR1 is MGHRA and CDR2 is YSYEKL. The CDR3 protein is CASSQGHFSTGANVLTF. The CDR3 coding sequence is TGCGCCAGCAGCCAAGGACATTTTAGCACTGGGGCCAACGTCCTGACTTTC.